This is a list of T cell receptor beta chains from one sample in a study of tumor-infiltrating lymphocytes in oesophageal squamous cell carcinoma. TCRdb ran MiXCR on the PCR reads and lists one entry per CDR3 protein. The data hold about 11,000 distinct CDR3 sequences, with 40% to 60% observed a single time. Specimen: esophageal tumor tissue. Every receptor here comes from a female donor with esophageal squamous cell carcinoma. Each CDR3 is given with its conserved first and last residue. The D gene is left open where the match is weak. Expanded clones get a size class; other rows say once, few or many, or leave the size out.

TRBJ2-2,NA,NA,TRBV7-7,TGTGCTAGCAGCTTGGACGGAGCGAACACCGGGGAGCTGTTTTTT,CASSLDGANTGELFF
TRBJ2-7,NA,NA,TRBV4-1,TGCGCCAGCAGCCCCACAAGGAACTTCTACGAGCAGTACTTC,CASSPTRNFYEQYF
TRBJ2-1,many,TRBD1,TRBV19,TGTGCCAGTAGCCCAGGAAGGACAGGGGCCTACAATGAGCAGTTCTTC,CASSPGRTGAYNEQFF
TRBJ1-2,many,NA,TRBV12-3/TRBV12-4,TGTGCCAGCAGTCGTCCGCCGGAATTCTTCTTC,CASSRPPEFFF
TRBJ1-4,NA,TRBD1,TRBV7-9,TGTGCCAGCAGCTTAGAGGGCAGGGGGCCGGGGAAACTGTTTTTT,CASSLEGRGPGKLFF
TRBJ2-2,NA,NA,TRBV24-1,TGTGCCACCAGTGTTTTGAACACCGGGGAGCTGTTTTTT,CATSVLNTGELFF
TRBJ2-3,NA,NA,TRBV4-3,TGCGCCAGCAGCCAAGATCGAGCGGTCCCTGGAAATACGCAGTATTTT,CASSQDRAVPGNTQYF
TRBJ2-1,NA,TRBD2,TRBV7-8,TGTGCCAGCAGCTTAAACGGGGGTACTAGCGGGAGGGCCGTTGAGCAGTTCTTC,CASSLNGGTSGRAVEQFF
TRBJ2-5,NA,TRBD2,TRBV7-8,TGTGCCAGCAGCCCCGGGACTAGCGGTCCTGGGGCCCAGTACTTC,CASSPGTSGPGAQYF
TRBJ1-2,medium-sized,TRBD1,TRBV10-3,TGTGCCATCAGTGGACAGGGGGAAAACTATGGCTACACCTTC,CAISGQGENYGYTF
TRBJ1-2,NA,NA,TRBV10-3,TGTGCCATCAGGAAGAATGGCTACACCTTC,CAIRKNGYTF
TRBJ2-1,NA,NA,TRBV7-3,TGTGCCAGCAGTTTAACGGGATGGGGCAATGAGCAGTTCTTC,CASSLTGWGNEQFF
TRBJ2-7,medium-sized,NA,TRBV6-1,TGTGCCAGCAGTGAAGGTTTGATCAGGGGGGCCTACGAGCAGTACTTC,CASSEGLIRGAYEQYF
TRBJ2-7,NA,TRBD2,TRBV20-1,TGCAGTGCTAGAGATTTCGGGACTAGCGGGAGTGGCTACGAGCAGTACTTC,CSARDFGTSGSGYEQYF
TRBJ1-1,many,TRBD1,TRBV10-3,TGTGCCATCAGTATGACAGGGGGCACTGAAGCTTTCTTT,CAISMTGGTEAFF
TRBJ1-4,NA,NA,TRBV7-8,TGTGCCAGCAGCCCAGGGACGGGAGAAAAACTGTTTTTT,CASSPGTGEKLFF
TRBJ2-7,once,NA,TRBV27,TGTGCCAGCAGTTTATCGGGAGGGACACTAGCAGCCCAGTACTTC,CASSLSGGTLAAQYF
TRBJ1-1,NA,NA,TRBV6-6,TGTGCCAGCAGTTACCGCAACATGGACACTGAAGCTTTCTTT,CASSYRNMDTEAFF
TRBJ2-1,NA,NA,TRBV7-9,TGTGCCAGCAGCTTGGACGGACGCTACAATGAGCAGTTCTTC,CASSLDGRYNEQFF
TRBJ1-2,medium-sized,NA,TRBV18,TGTGCCAGCTCATCTGACTTCCTGGGGGCTAACTATGGCTACACCTTC,CASSSDFLGANYGYTF
TRBJ2-1,few,NA,TRBV7-9,TGTGCCAGCAGCTTTCCCAAACCGGGACGAGAACGCAATGAGCAGTTCTTC,CASSFPKPGRERNEQFF
TRBJ1-4,few,NA,TRBV7-9,TGTGCCAGCAGCTTAGGGGGACGGACGGGTGAAAAACTGTTTTTT,CASSLGGRTGEKLFF
TRBJ2-7,medium-sized,TRBD1,TRBV7-3,TGTGCCAGCAGCTGGACAGGGGCCTACAATGAGCAGTACTTC,CASSWTGAYNEQYF
TRBJ2-7,NA,NA,TRBV4-2,TGTGCCAGCAGCCAAGATCCGATCTCCCCCTACGAGCAGTACTTC,CASSQDPISPYEQYF
TRBJ2-1,NA,NA,TRBV6-5,TGTGCCAGCAGTTCACGGGAACTAGCCCACAATGAGCAGTTCTTC,CASSSRELAHNEQFF